Here is one TCR beta chain with its context. Its binding antigen is unknown. Per-base qualities were not stored, and no clone one base away is much larger. From a lookup of the germline V gene, CDR1 and CDR2 are SGHAT and FQNNGV. Including the terminal cysteine and phenylalanine, the CDR3 comprises 14 residues. Only the CDR3 region is kept as DNA, spanning 42 bases read in frame from base 1. The germline ends are 10 bases apart after V is trimmed by 1 base and J by 3 bases. Multiplexed two-step PCR with Vbeta-specific forward primers and Jbeta-specific reverse primers was used to amplify TCRbeta CDR3 regions. Through the immunoSEQ service, the TCRbeta libraries were run on an Illumina instrument for sequencing. In the original analysis: IMGT annotation was used to assign V, D and J genes, and synthetic CDR3 analogues were used to correct the counts for multiplex PCR bias. Repertoire clonality was computed in the immunoSEQ Analyzer as one minus normalized Shannon entropy. Whether a clone counted as expanded was decided by Fisher's exact test with Benjamini-Hochberg false discovery rate control and a two-tailed cutoff of P<0.01. TCRdb re-hosts the immuneACCESS table, in-frame sequences only. Its copies lack some clones; in the studies checked, an unresolved V gene accounts for under half of them, and the cause for the rest is not known. V and J calls and clone size are copied from that table; D and trimming were computed from the DNA. This sample gives some 18,000 clones in total; approximately 79% of them show up just once. 3% to 4% of the sample lies in the top ten.

The data are from a study of regulatory dendritic cells for organ transplantation (dated by TCRdb to 2017 to 2019). Study-level background: Regulatory dendritic cells were generated from monocytes cultured with vitamin D3 on days 0 and 4 and IL-10 on day 4. On day 6, LPS was added to the DC cultures to test how the DCs responded to a strong maturation-inducing agent. TCRbeta repertoires were sequenced from sorted naive and memory CD4+ and CD8+ T cells before and after allostimulation with regulatory or mature dendritic cells.

What the research found in general, with its limitations: Highly diverse repertoires were observed in naive CD4+ and CD8+ T cells, whereas lower diversity was observed in memory cells, and the most oligoclonal repertoires were found in memory CD8+ cells. Among the resting subsets, memory CD8+ T cells contained the most alloreactive TCR clonotypes. Allostimulation expanded memory CD8+ clones in both subjects, but regulatory dendritic cells appeared to induce more limited expansion than mature dendritic cells. Only a couple of subjects were sequenced, and the authors noted considerable between-individual heterogeneity in the alloreactive memory CD8+ T cell pool.

Sorted T cell subsets were CFSE-labeled and co-cultured for under 6 days with allogeneic regulatory or mature dendritic cells at a 1:10 DC:T ratio. Naive T cells were sorted as CD45RA+ and memory T cells as CD45RO+ CD4+ or CD8+ cells by FACS. The T cells used for TCR sequencing were obtained from a couple of healthy control subjects. The Qiagen DNeasy Blood & Tissue Kit was used for extraction of genomic DNA. The origin of this receptor is a human donor in good health. This receptor chain uses TRBV11-2 and TRBJ2-7; no D gene is confidently identified. The sequenced sample consisted of memory CD4+ T cells from blood cultured with regulatory dendritic cells. Explained via the paper, the cell subset or site label denotes: CD45RO+ memory T cells. The CDR3 in this case is CASSLVGRLYEQYF. The nucleotide sequence is given as TGTGCCAGCAGCTTAGTGGGCAGACTCTACGAGCAGTACTTC.